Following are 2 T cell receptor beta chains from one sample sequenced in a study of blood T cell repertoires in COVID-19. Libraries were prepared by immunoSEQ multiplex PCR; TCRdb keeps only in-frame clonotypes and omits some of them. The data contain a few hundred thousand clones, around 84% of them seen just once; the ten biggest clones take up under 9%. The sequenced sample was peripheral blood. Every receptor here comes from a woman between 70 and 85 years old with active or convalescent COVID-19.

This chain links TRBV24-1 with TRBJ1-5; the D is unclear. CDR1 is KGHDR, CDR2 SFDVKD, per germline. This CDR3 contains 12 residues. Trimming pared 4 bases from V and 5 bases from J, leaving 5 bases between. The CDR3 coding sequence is TGTGCCACCAGTGACCCGGATCAGCCCCAGCATTTT. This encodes CATSDPDQPQHF.

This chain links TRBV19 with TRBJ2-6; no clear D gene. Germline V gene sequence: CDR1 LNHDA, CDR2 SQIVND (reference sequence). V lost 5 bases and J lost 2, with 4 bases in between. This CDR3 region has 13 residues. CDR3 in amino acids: CASSPTGANVLTF. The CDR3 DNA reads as TGTGCCAGTAGTCCTACTGGGGCCAACGTCCTGACTTTC.